The next 2 T cell receptor beta chains were all read from a single sample in a study of blood T cell repertoires in COVID-19. Only in-frame clones appear in the TCRdb table, and some are missing; sequencing was by immunoSEQ multiplex PCR. This table has 40,000 to 55,000 clones, approximately 90% appearing once. Sequences were obtained from peripheral blood. All receptors derive from a man aged 50-59 years with COVID-19, enrolled during active disease.

CDR3 protein: CASSFLAGGGGELFF. The CDR3, as DNA: TGTGCCAGCAGCTTTTTAGCGGGGGGCGGCGGGGAGCTGTTTTTT. The J gene is TRBJ2-2, the V gene TRBV7-2, with 10 bases matching TRBD2. This CDR3 contains 15 residues. With V trimmed by 3 bases and J by 7 bases, 5 bases remained unmatched. Germline loops: CDR1 SGHTA, CDR2 FQGNSA.

The chain is built from TRBV27 and TRBJ2-1; 12 nucleotides match TRBD2. Trimming took 2 bases from V and 8 from J; bases not matched to a gene: 4. There are 15 residues in the CDR3. Germline V CDR1 and CDR2: MNHEY, SMNVEV (reference sequence). This chain's CDR3 is CASSLVLAGGDEQFF. The CDR3 DNA follows: TGTGCCAGCAGTTTAGTTCTAGCGGGAGGGGATGAGCAGTTCTTC.